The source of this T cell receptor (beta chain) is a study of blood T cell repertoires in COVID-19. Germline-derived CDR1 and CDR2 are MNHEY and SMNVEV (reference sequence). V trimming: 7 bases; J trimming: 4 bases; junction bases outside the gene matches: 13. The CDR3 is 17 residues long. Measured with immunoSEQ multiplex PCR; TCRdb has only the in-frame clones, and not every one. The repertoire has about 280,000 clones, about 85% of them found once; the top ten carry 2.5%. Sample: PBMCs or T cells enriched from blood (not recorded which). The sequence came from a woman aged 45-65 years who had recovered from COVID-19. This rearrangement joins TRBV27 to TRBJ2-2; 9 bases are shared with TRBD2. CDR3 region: CASTSPPASGATGELFF. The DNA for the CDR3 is TGTGCCAGCACCAGCCCGCCGGCTAGCGGGGCCACCGGGGAGCTGTTTTTT.